The 30 T cell receptor beta chains below were found in one sample sequenced in a study of CD8 T cells in Susac syndrome. The RNA input was roughly 0.45 to 1 ug, and it was reverse transcribed with random hexamers. Each CDR3 protein gets one entry after TCRdb re-called the immunoSEQ multiplex PCR reads with MiXCR. This table has over 300,000 distinct CDR3 sequences, under 95% appearing once. Material for sequencing was CD4+ T cells from PBMCs. The origin of the receptors is a human donor with multiple sclerosis.

The chain links TRBV6-1 to TRBJ2-3; D is tentatively TRBD1 or TRBD2 (6 bases each). From germline, CDR1 is MNHNS and CDR2 SASEGT. V was pared by 3 bases and J by 8 bases, with 15 bases between. The CDR3 contains 14 residues. In DNA form, the CDR3 reads TGTGCCAGCAGTGAGGGGGGCCCGACTAGTACGCAGTATTTT. This codes for CASSEGGPTSTQYF.

The chain has TRBV5-1 and TRBJ2-3; a possible D gene is TRBD2 (5 bases). Trimming pared 5 bases from V and 7 bases from J, leaving 14 bases between. The CDR3 is 13 amino acids. The germline V gene encodes CDR1 SGHRS and CDR2 YFSETQ. DNA of the CDR3: TGCGCCAGCAGTCTCGAGGGTTTCAATACGCAGTATTTT. Translation gives CASSLEGFNTQYF.

The V gene is TRBV7-3, the J gene TRBJ2-2, with D perhaps TRBD2 (5 bases). CDR1 SGHTA and CDR2 FQGTGA come from the germline V gene. This CDR3 is built from 14 residues. V was clipped by 3 bases and J by 4 bases, with 9 bases between them. CDR3 protein: CASSFKGATGELFF. As DNA, the CDR3 is TGTGCCAGCAGCTTTAAGGGAGCCACCGGGGAGCTGTTTTTT.

J is TRBJ1-1 and V is TRBV30, with D hard to call. CDR3 length: 14 residues. V was cut by 3 bases and J by 1 base, with 12 bases left in between. CDR1 is GTSNPN, CDR2 SVGIG, per germline (reference sequence). The CDR3 DNA reads TGTGCCTGGAGAGCCGTGGGGTGGAACACTGAAGCTTTCTTT. Protein: CAWRAVGWNTEAFF.

In its sample, this clonotype was seen once. This chain uses TRBV30 with TRBJ1-4; D possibly corresponds to TRBD1 (6 bases). In germline, CDR1 is GTSNPN, CDR2 SVGIG (reference sequence). CDR3 length equals 16 residues. Trimming took off 4 bases at V and 5 bases at J, with 20 bases between the two ends. The CDR3 loop is CAWKVTGYRENEKLFF. CDR3 DNA sequence: TGTGCCTGGAAAGTTACAGGGTATAGGGAAAATGAAAAACTGTTTTTT.

The chain links TRBV3-1 to TRBJ2-7, with 9 nucleotides matching TRBD1. The J segment lost 2 bases and the V segment lost 4 bases, leaving 3 bases of the junction unmatched. The CDR3 contains 14 residues. CDR1 and CDR2 from the germline V gene are LGHDT and YNNKEL (reference sequence). The CDR3 nucleotides are TGTGCCAGCAGCCGCCGGGACAGGGCCTACGAGCAGTACTTC. It codes for CASSRRDRAYEQYF.

J is TRBJ1-4 and V is TRBV7-2, with 7 bases identical to TRBD1. In germline, CDR1 is SGHTA, CDR2 FQGNSA. The CDR3 runs to 16 residues. V gave up 2 bases and J gave up 7 bases; unmatched junction bases: 10. CDR3 loop: CASSLYKGGGGEKLFF. CDR3 sequence (DNA): TGTGCCAGCAGCTTATATAAAGGGGGCGGAGGTGAAAAACTGTTTTTT.

The chain couples TRBV20-1 to TRBJ1-4; D remains unclear. This CDR3 has 14 amino acids. The V end was cut by 1 base, the J end by 0 bases, with 6 bases between. Germline CDR1 and CDR2: DFQATT and SNEGSKA (reference sequence). CDR3 nucleotides: TGCAGTGCTAGAGGTCGCCCAACTAATGAAAAACTGTTTTTT. Its protein product is CSARGRPTNEKLFF.

The CDR3 protein is CASSEARARPQHF. CDR3 coding DNA: TGTGCCAGCAGTGAAGCGCGAGCGCGGCCCCAGCATTTT. V gene TRBV6-1 combines with J gene TRBJ1-5; no firm D call. Trimming stripped 0 bases from V and 9 bases from J, with 9 bases between. Germline assignment: CDR1 MNHNS and CDR2 SASEGT. The CDR3 is 13 amino acids.

J is TRBJ1-4 and V is TRBV7-8; 11 positions match TRBD1. The V gene end was trimmed by 3 bases and the J gene end by 2 bases; junction bases not matched to a gene: 5. The CDR3 runs to 17 residues. The germline V gene has CDR1 SGHVS and CDR2 FQNEAQ. The CDR3 is CASSFGQGAGTNEKLFF. CDR3 DNA: TGTGCCAGCAGCTTTGGACAGGGGGCCGGGACTAATGAAAAACTGTTTTTT.

This clonotype appeared a few times. The V and J genes are TRBV7-2 and TRBJ2-5; 9 nucleotides agree with TRBD2. Per the germline V gene, CDR1 is SGHTA and CDR2 is FQGNSA. V gave up 4 bases and J gave up 1 base; unmatched junction bases: 4. The length of the CDR3 is 15 residues. Here the CDR3 DNA reads TGTGCCAGCAGCTCGACTAGCGGAGGCCAAGAGACCCAGTACTTC. Its protein is CASSSTSGGQETQYF.

The gene calls are TRBV11-3 and TRBJ1-6; D unresolved. Germline V lookup: CDR1 SGHNT, CDR2 YENEEA. The CDR3 consists of 17 residues. The ends were cut back, 4 bases at V and 0 bases at J, with 13 bases in the middle. Here the CDR3 DNA reads TGTGCCAGCAGCTCCCCGGACGGGAGCTCCTATAATTCACCCCTCCACTTT. Translation: CASSSPDGSSYNSPLHF.

The rearrangement joins TRBV3-1 to TRBJ1-2, with D possibly being TRBD1 (5 bases). The CDR3 sequence is 15 residues long. V was clipped by 0 bases and J by 3 bases, with 11 bases between them. The V gene's germline CDR1 is LGHDT and CDR2 YNNKEL (reference sequence). The CDR3 spells CASSQDGGVDYGYTF. CDR3 nucleotides: TGTGCCAGCAGCCAAGATGGGGGGGTGGACTATGGCTACACCTTC.

The chain combines TRBV11-2 with TRBJ2-7, with D perhaps matching TRBD1 (5 bases). The germline gives CDR1 SGHAT, CDR2 FQNNGV. The CDR3 is 15 residues long. Trimming stripped 2 bases from V and 2 bases from J, with 13 bases between. The CDR3 reads CASSLQTGPTYEQYF. The CDR3 region has the DNA TGTGCCAGCAGCTTACAAACAGGACCGACCTACGAGCAGTACTTC.

J is TRBJ2-1 and V is TRBV5-4; the match to TRBD2 covers 9 bases. The CDR3 consists of 16 residues. CDR1 and CDR2 from the germline V gene are SGHNT and YYREEE (reference sequence). The V and J ends lost 1 base and 7 bases, in that order; junction bases with no gene match: 9. The CDR3, as DNA: TGTGCCAGCAGCTTGTCAGGCGGGAGGGCTGTGAATGAGCAGTTCTTC. Protein product: CASSLSGGRAVNEQFF.

This clonotype was counted once. The chain couples TRBV10-3 to TRBJ2-3; TRBD2 aligns across 10 bases. The CDR3 contains 15 residues. With 4 bases clipped from V and 3 bases from J, the junction kept 4 bases outside the gene matches. From germline, CDR1 is ENHRY and CDR2 SYGVKD. CDR3 region: CAISAIAGGTDTQYF. The CDR3 DNA is TGTGCCATCAGTGCCATAGCGGGGGGTACAGATACGCAGTATTTT.

The chain links TRBV7-9 to TRBJ2-5; D may be TRBD1 (6 bases). Germline CDR1 and CDR2: SEHNR and FQNEAQ (reference sequence). The CDR3 has 15 residues. V shed 4 bases and J shed 1 base, with 13 bases lying between them. The CDR3 loop is CASSSRDRIQETQYF. In DNA form, the CDR3 reads TGTGCCAGCAGCTCACGTGACAGGATCCAAGAGACCCAGTACTTC.

The chain's CDR3 is CASSLAPRETDTQYF. CDR3 coding DNA: TGTGCCAGCAGCTTGGCGCCGCGGGAGACAGATACGCAGTATTTT. The gene calls are TRBV5-4 and TRBJ2-3; TRBD2 agrees at 7 bases. Germline V lookup: CDR1 SGHNT, CDR2 YYREEE (reference sequence). The CDR3 consists of 15 residues. V shed 0 bases and J 3 bases; nucleotides not matched to a gene: 4. The full variable domain, rest sourced from reference TRBV5-4 and TRBJ2-3, is ETGVTQSPTHLIKTRGQQVTLRCSSQSGHNTVSWYQQALGQGPQFIFQYYREEENGRGNFPPRFSGLQFPNYSSELNVNALELDDSALYLCASSLAPRETDTQYFGPGTRLTVL.

J is TRBJ1-5 and V is TRBV23-1; 9 bases align to TRBD1. TRBV23-1 is an ORF, with its function uncertain. This CDR3 spans 17 amino acids. Germline trimming cut 2 bases from V and 7 bases from J; bases unmatched to any gene: 12. CDR3 in DNA: TGCGCCAGCAGTCAACTAAATGCCGACAGGGGGATGCAGCCCCAGCATTTT. Residues: CASSQLNADRGMQPQHF.

This clonotype was observed a single time. V gene TRBV11-2 combines with J gene TRBJ1-5; 9 bases agree with TRBD1. Losses at the gene ends were 4 bases for V and 5 bases for J; bases not matched to a gene: 6. Germline values: CDR1 SGHAT, CDR2 FQNNGV. CDR3 length equals 15 residues. The CDR3 region has the DNA TGTGCCAGCAGCTGGGGACAGGGACGGTATCAGCCCCAGCATTTT. It specifies CASSWGQGRYQPQHF.

This sequence joins TRBV4-1 and TRBJ2-3; 10 bases map to TRBD2. Germline V gene data show CDR1 as MGHRA and CDR2 as YSYEKL. Trimming took 2 bases from V and 3 from J; bases not matched to a gene: 14. The CDR3 contains 19 residues. CDR3 nucleotides: TGCGCCAGCAGCCAACCATACGTGCAGCGGGGGGGTCCGACAGATACGCAGTATTTT. It yields the protein CASSQPYVQRGGPTDTQYF.

The chain carries TRBV6-1 and TRBJ1-4; D unclear. There are 15 residues in the CDR3. Germline assignment: CDR1 MNHNS and CDR2 SASEGT. V lost 7 bases, J lost 5 bases, and 17 bases lay in between. The CDR3 sequence: CASTPGLSRNEKLFF. The DNA of the CDR3 is TGTGCCAGCACCCCAGGACTGTCGCGCAATGAAAAACTGTTTTTT.

Here the CDR3 reads CATAGGRSQETQYF. The CDR3 DNA reads TGTGCCACCGCAGGTGGGCGGTCCCAAGAGACCCAGTACTTC. This chain uses TRBV19 with TRBJ2-5; the D is unclear. The CDR3 is 14 residues long. CDR1 and CDR2 (germline): LNHDA, SQIVND (reference sequence). Trimming took off 10 bases at V and 1 base at J, with 16 bases between the two ends.

The chain employs TRBV5-4 and TRBJ2-1; TRBD1 might be the D (6 bases). The V end was cut by 4 bases, the J end by 7 bases, with 15 bases between. The V gene's germline CDR1 is SGHNT and CDR2 YYREEE (reference sequence). The CDR3 loop spans 14 amino acids. CDR3 in DNA: TGTGCCAGCAGCCAAACAGGGTTCAGGAATGAGCAGTTCTTC. It translates to CASSQTGFRNEQFF.

The chain has TRBV19 and TRBJ1-1; no definite D call. Per germline, CDR1 LNHDA and CDR2 SQIVND (reference sequence). The V and J ends lost 2 bases and 11 bases respectively, with 15 bases between them. This CDR3 is 13 amino acids long. The CDR3 loop is CASSIIGPTGAFF. CDR3 bases: TGTGCCAGTAGTATAATCGGGCCAACGGGGGCTTTCTTT.

The genes are TRBV5-1 and TRBJ2-4; the match to TRBD1 covers 9 bases. Germline V lookup: CDR1 SGHRS, CDR2 YFSETQ. V shed 4 bases, J shed 1 base, and the junction held 0 bases outside the gene matches. CDR3 size: 14 residues. The CDR3 protein is CASSGTGAKNIQYF. The CDR3 DNA sequence: TGCGCCAGCAGCGGGACAGGGGCCAAAAACATTCAGTACTTC.

The chain employs TRBV6-1 and TRBJ2-5, with 7 bases identical to TRBD1. Germline lookup yields CDR1 MNHNS and CDR2 SASEGT. J gave up 2 bases and V 7 bases, and 7 bases lay outside the gene matches. The CDR3 runs to 14 residues. In DNA form, the CDR3 reads TGTGCCAGCAAGAGGACAGGACATCAAGAGACCCAGTACTTC. This gives the protein CASKRTGHQETQYF.

This chain links TRBV14 with TRBJ2-3; TRBD2 matches 12 bases. The trim removed 2 bases at V and 3 bases at J, leaving 3 bases unmatched. Per the germline V gene, CDR1 is SGHDN and CDR2 is FVKESK. CDR3 length equals 16 residues. The CDR3 loop is CASSQQLAGGTDTQYF. The CDR3 DNA reads TGTGCCAGCAGCCAACAACTAGCGGGAGGTACAGATACGCAGTATTTT.

The V and J genes are TRBV19 and TRBJ2-2; TRBD1 matches at 8 bases. CDR3 size: 16 residues. The germline gives CDR1 LNHDA, CDR2 SQIVND (reference sequence). Trimming took 7 bases from V and 4 from J; bases not matched to a gene: 11. The CDR3 protein is CASTSPGQATTGELFF. CDR3 DNA sequence: TGTGCCAGTACCTCACCGGGACAGGCGACCACCGGGGAGCTGTTTTTT.

The chain is built from TRBV15 and TRBJ1-5; possible D gene TRBD1, 5 bases. From germline, CDR1 is LNHNV and CDR2 YYDKDF (reference sequence). CDR3 length equals 15 residues. The germline V and J ends were trimmed by 5 bases and 7 bases, with 18 bases remaining between them. CDR3 nucleotides: TGTGCCACCAGCTTCGCAGGGTTGGGAAACCAGCCCCAGCATTTT. Encoded protein: CATSFAGLGNQPQHF. The entire variable domain, with the rest obtained from reference TRBV15 and TRBJ1-5, is as follows: DAMVIQNPRYQVTQFGKPVTLSCSQTLNHNVMYWYQQKSSQAPKLLFHYYDKDFNNEADTPDNFQSRRPNTSFCFLDIRSPGLGDTAMYLCATSFAGLGNQPQHFGDGTRLSIL.